The T cell receptor beta chain under discussion was sequenced for a study of CD8+CD57+ T cells in acquired aplastic anemia. General study results and limits: Patients and controls shared approximately 30 CD8+ CDR3 sequences.

Researchers used genomic DNA as the template to profile TCR beta VDJ and CDR3. TCRdb fed the reads into MiXCR, producing one record per CDR3 protein. The data contain roughly 260,000 distinct CDR3 sequences, 47% of them singletons. Patients included in sequencing had previously demonstrated CD8+CD57+ cell expansion by flow cytometry. This clonotype turned up a few times. Its matching antigen is unknown. One end of the junction is discordant with germline, which a read error may explain. The source of this sequence is a human donor with aplastic anemia. The specimen sequenced was sorted CD4+, CD8+, or CD8+CD57+ T cells (not recorded which) from PBMCs.

The CDR3 bases are TGTGCCAGCAGCTTACCGGACAGTAATGAAAAGCTGTTTTTT. Translating gives CASSLPDSNEKLFF. The J gene is TRBJ1-4, the V gene TRBV7-3, with D maybe TRBD1 (6 bases). The CDR3 is 14 amino acids. Germline CDR1 reads SGHTA; CDR2 reads FQGTGA. Together with reference TRBV7-3 and TRBJ1-4, the CDR3 gives the full variable domain: GAGVSQTPSNKVTEKGKYVELRCDPISGHTALYWYRQSLGQGPEFLIYFQGTGAADDSGLPNDRFFAVRPEGSVSTLKIQRTERGDSAVYLCASSLPDSNEKLFFGSGTQLSVL.